This T cell receptor beta chain is drawn from a study of cytomegalovirus exposure and HLA in healthy donors. Study-wide findings and caveats: Accounts indicate the classifier identified cytomegalovirus status with strong specificity and sensitivity. Earlier analysis looked at TCR beta V segments, and most were productive about 87% or about 30% of the time.

In germline, CDR1 is SGDLS, CDR2 YYNGEE. With V trimmed by 0 bases and J by 6 bases, 7 bases remained unmatched. The CDR3 loop spans 17 amino acids. Researchers ran the PCR with 60 Vbeta and 13 Jbeta primers. Here immunoSEQ multiplex PCR was the method, and the copy in TCRdb shows in-frame clones only, minus some. The table records some 110,000 clones, roughly three fifths of them present only once. This clone has only a few counts. As yet, its antigen is unknown. V usage is TRBV9 and J usage is TRBJ2-2, with 11 nucleotides matching TRBD2. The TCR originated in a woman aged 40 to 50 in good health and CMV-seropositive. The sample was PBMCs. Written as DNA, the CDR3 is TGTGCCAGCAGCGTAGTGGGGCTAGCGGGAGGAGCCGGGGAGCTGTTTTTT. This gives the protein CASSVVGLAGGAGELFF.